The 23 T cell receptor beta chains listed next were all sequenced from one sample in a study of post-analysis software for immune sequencing data. Study-level results: Comparison of patients with controls showed 4 to 6 TRBV segments more frequent in patients, TRBV5-6, TRBV5-1 and TRBV20-1 among them.

The antigens these receptors bind are not known. Each TCR beta cDNA library carried unique molecular identifiers. TCRdb reprocessed the PCR reads via MiXCR and lists one record per CDR3 protein. The table lists some 800,000 distinct CDR3 sequences, approximately 44% of them singletons. Sequencing used blood. The receptors originated from a girl between 5 and 17 years old with multiple sclerosis.

V and J are TRBV5-1 and TRBJ2-1; D gene ambiguous. The germline V gene encodes CDR1 SGHRS and CDR2 YFSETQ. V was clipped by 0 bases and J by 0 bases, with 7 bases between them. The length of the CDR3 is 15 residues. CDR3: CASSLEVSSYNEQFF. The CDR3 DNA follows: TGCGCCAGCAGCTTGGAGGTCAGCTCCTACAATGAGCAGTTCTTC.

The genes are TRBV2 and TRBJ1-1; a weak D match, TRBD1 (6 bases). The germline V gene encodes CDR1 SNHLY and CDR2 FYNNEI. Deletions cut 9 bases from V and 8 bases from J, with 13 bases between. The CDR3 runs to 11 residues. CDR3 protein: CARSTGTEAFF. The DNA of the CDR3 is TGTGCCAGATCAACAGGGACGGAAGCTTTCTTT.

This clonotype was counted only a few times. J is TRBJ1-6 and V is TRBV10-3; D gene unclear. V was clipped by 1 base and J by 9 bases, with 19 bases between them. The CDR3 has 17 residues. CDR1 and CDR2 (germline): ENHRY, SYGVKD. The CDR3 here is CAISEFSGPAYGSPLHF. The CDR3 region has the DNA TGTGCCATCAGTGAGTTCTCTGGGCCCGCCTATGGTTCACCCCTCCACTTT.

This sequence joins TRBV14 and TRBJ2-7, with TRBD1 identical over 7 bases. The germline gives CDR1 SGHDN, CDR2 FVKESK. The trim removed 3 bases at V and 5 bases at J, leaving 19 bases unmatched. This CDR3 is 18 amino acids long. The CDR3 is CASSHDIIFGTDFHEQYF. For the CDR3, the DNA is TGTGCCAGCAGCCACGATATTATCTTTGGGACAGATTTCCACGAGCAGTACTTC.

This clonotype occurred a few times. V usage is TRBV29-1 and J usage is TRBJ2-1; 7 bases fit TRBD2. V lost 4 bases and J lost 1; bases outside the gene matches: 13. This CDR3 contains 17 residues. Per the germline V gene, CDR1 is SQVTM and CDR2 is ANQGSEA. The CDR3 reads CSVGWVTSARSYNEQFF. CDR3 nucleotides: TGCAGCGTTGGCTGGGTTACTAGCGCGCGTTCCTACAATGAGCAGTTCTTC.

The sample holds a few counts of this clonotype. A read error may produce the germline difference seen at one junction end. The chain carries TRBV7-7 and TRBJ2-5, with a weak D call TRBD2 (6 bases). This CDR3 is 15 amino acids long. CDR1 SSHAT and CDR2 FNYEAQ come from the germline V gene (reference sequence). As DNA, the CDR3 is TGTGCTAGCAGCTTATCTTCCTTTAGCGGAGAGACCCAGTACTTC. It yields the protein CASSLSSFSGETQYF.

This chain joins TRBV20-1 and TRBJ2-1, with 12 positions matching TRBD2. The germline V gene encodes CDR1 DFQATT and CDR2 SNEGSKA (reference sequence). J gave up 0 bases and V 1 base, and 7 bases lay outside the gene matches. The CDR3 extends over 18 amino acids. CDR3 DNA: TGCAGTGCTAGAGGGCCCCCGACTAGCGGGAGCTCCTACAATGAGCAGTTCTTC. Translating gives CSARGPPTSGSSYNEQFF.

J is TRBJ2-1 and V is TRBV7-2, with D unresolved. Per germline, CDR1 SGHTA and CDR2 FQGNSA. The ends were cut back, 2 bases at V and 12 bases at J, with 14 bases in the middle. The CDR3 has 13 amino acids. The CDR3 loop reads CASSLSPSPGQFF. The CDR3 nucleotides are TGTGCCAGCAGCTTATCCCCCTCCCCCGGGCAGTTCTTC.

The rearrangement joins TRBV5-1 to TRBJ2-3; TRBD2 aligns across 10 bases. Germline values: CDR1 SGHRS, CDR2 YFSETQ. Unmatched junction bases numbered 13, after V lost 0 bases and J lost 6 bases. This CDR3 spans 18 amino acids. As DNA, the CDR3 is TGCGCCAGCAGCTTGGTCAGCGGGAGGGCCCAACTAGAGGATACGCAGTATTTT. Translating gives CASSLVSGRAQLEDTQYF.

The V call is TRBV7-9, the J call TRBJ2-7; the D is unclear. Trimming removed 5 bases at V and 9 bases at J, with 14 bases between. This CDR3 region has 12 residues. Germline V gives CDR1 SEHNR, CDR2 FQNEAQ (reference sequence). The CDR3 coding sequence is TGTGCCAGCAGCCTGCTCGAGGACGTGCAGTACTTC. This translates into CASSLLEDVQYF.

The chain uses TRBV30 and TRBJ1-1; D gene ambiguous. Germline V gene sequence: CDR1 GTSNPN, CDR2 SVGIG (reference sequence). Trimming took off 2 bases at V and 0 bases at J, with 7 bases between the two ends. CDR3 length: 13 residues. For the CDR3, the DNA is TGTGCCTGGAGTCACGCCGTGAACACTGAAGCTTTCTTT. Translated: CAWSHAVNTEAFF.

V and J are TRBV20-1 and TRBJ2-1; TRBD2 might be the D (5 bases). Per germline, CDR1 DFQATT and CDR2 SNEGSKA (reference sequence). Trimming left V 5 bases short and J 5 bases short, with 19 bases between. CDR3 size: 15 residues. The CDR3 bases are TGCAGTGCTGCGCCCACTAGAGCGAGCCACAATGAGCAGTTCTTC. Translation: CSAAPTRASHNEQFF.

The chain couples TRBV7-2 to TRBJ2-7; 9 nucleotides match TRBD1. In germline, CDR1 is SGHTA, CDR2 FQGNSA. The CDR3 spans 15 residues. V lost 1 base, J lost 3 bases, and 4 bases stayed unmatched. The CDR3 DNA is TGTGCCAGCAGCTTAGTCCGGACAGGGGTCTACGAGCAGTACTTC. The encoded protein is CASSLVRTGVYEQYF.

This clonotype has more than one count but fewer than ten. V gene TRBV28 combines with J gene TRBJ2-4; D tentatively reads TRBD1 or TRBD2 (6 bases each). The V end was cut by 2 bases, the J end by 2 bases, with 22 bases between. CDR3 length: 19 amino acids. Germline V CDR1 and CDR2: MDHEN, SYDVKM. Written as DNA, the CDR3 is TGTGCCAGCAGTTTACGCAGCGGCCGGAGGGGGGTTACCAAAAACATTCAGTACTTC. This codes for CASSLRSGRRGVTKNIQYF.

Only a few counts were recorded for this clonotype. The chain combines TRBV20-1 with TRBJ2-7; 9 nucleotides match TRBD2. The ends lost 5 bases at V and 2 bases at J; junction bases unmatched: 10. This CDR3 comprises 15 residues. Germline CDR1 is DFQATT and CDR2 is SNEGSKA (reference sequence). This CDR3 is CSAPRSSGATYEQYF. Here the CDR3 DNA reads TGCAGTGCTCCCCGGTCTAGCGGGGCTACCTACGAGCAGTACTTC.

This clonotype was detected a few times. The rearrangement links TRBV12-3 or TRBV12-4 to TRBJ2-5; D ambiguous. The V end lost 4 bases, the J end lost 5 bases, and 20 bases lay between the germline ends. The CDR3 consists of 16 residues. DNA of the CDR3: TGTGCCAGCAGTTACCATCCGCCCGGGTCCAGCGAGACCCAGTACTTC. This gives the protein CASSYHPPGSSETQYF.

This clonotype is a singleton in its sample. The chain has TRBV4-1 and TRBJ2-1; no clear D gene. The ends were cut back, 3 bases at V and 8 bases at J, with 8 bases in the middle. CDR1 is MGHRA and CDR2 is YSYEKL in the germline V gene. This CDR3 region has 12 residues. The CDR3 is CASSHPRDEQFF. CDR3 coding DNA: TGCGCCAGCAGCCACCCTAGAGATGAGCAGTTCTTC.

This clonotype has more than one count but fewer than ten. This chain connects TRBV28 to TRBJ2-5; D call uncertain. Looked up from germline, CDR1 is MDHEN and CDR2 is SYDVKM. V was cut by 5 bases and J by 7 bases, with 14 bases left in between. The CDR3 has 13 residues. The CDR3 is CASSHPRSWTQYF. CDR3 nucleotide sequence: TGTGCCAGCAGTCACCCCAGGAGTTGGACCCAGTACTTC. The complete variable domain, with remaining parts taken from reference TRBV28 and TRBJ2-5, reads DVKVTQSSRYLVKRTGEKVFLECVQDMDHENMFWYRQDPGLGLRLIYFSYDVKMKEKGDIPEGYSVSREKKERFSLILESASTNQTSMYLCASSHPRSWTQYFGPGTRLLVL.

This chain joins TRBV20-1 and TRBJ1-4, with TRBD1 identical over 8 bases. This CDR3 is built from 14 residues. CDR1 is DFQATT, CDR2 SNEGSKA, per germline (reference sequence). Germline trimming cut 7 bases from V and 7 bases from J; bases unmatched to any gene: 11. The CDR3 reads CSVQAGGVGEKLFF. In nucleotides, the CDR3 is TGCAGTGTCCAGGCAGGGGGCGTTGGTGAAAAACTGTTTTTT.

The chain is built from TRBV5-1 and TRBJ2-5, with D perhaps TRBD1 (6 bases). Trimming left V 4 bases short and J 5 bases short, with 15 bases between. This CDR3 spans 14 amino acids. CDR1 and CDR2 from the germline V gene are SGHRS and YFSETQ. The CDR3 DNA follows: TGCGCCAGCAGCCTTACCGGACAGAGCGAGACCCAGTACTTC. This sequence encodes CASSLTGQSETQYF.

A remark on this clonotype: This could be a read error, since a much larger clone is one nucleotide away. The rearrangement uses TRBV29-1 and TRBJ2-7; possibly TRBD1 for D (6 bases). The V and J ends lost 5 bases and 0 bases respectively, with 11 bases between them. Germline CDR1 SQVTM, CDR2 ANQGSEA. CDR3 length equals 13 residues. The CDR3 protein is CSVLPGASYEQYF. CDR3 DNA sequence: TGCAGCGTTCTACCAGGGGCCTCCTACGAGCAGTACTTC.

There are a few counts of this clonotype. The gene calls are TRBV5-1 and TRBJ1-2, with D perhaps matching TRBD1 (6 bases). The CDR3 is 13 amino acids. V was shortened by 0 bases and J by 7 bases, with 10 bases between the two germline ends. Germline CDR1 is SGHRS and CDR2 is YFSETQ. DNA of the CDR3: TGCGCCAGCAGCTTGGGGGGGCTGGTTGGCTACACCTTC. Encoded protein: CASSLGGLVGYTF.

The J gene is TRBJ2-7, the V gene TRBV5-6; no definite D call. V lost 2 bases and J 6 bases, leaving 15 bases between the germline ends. The CDR3 is made up of 14 amino acids. Germline-derived CDR1 and CDR2 are SGHDT and YYEEEE. DNA of the CDR3: TGTGCCAGCAGCTTACAGTACCGTAGAGGCGAGCAGTACTTC. Translating it yields CASSLQYRRGEQYF.